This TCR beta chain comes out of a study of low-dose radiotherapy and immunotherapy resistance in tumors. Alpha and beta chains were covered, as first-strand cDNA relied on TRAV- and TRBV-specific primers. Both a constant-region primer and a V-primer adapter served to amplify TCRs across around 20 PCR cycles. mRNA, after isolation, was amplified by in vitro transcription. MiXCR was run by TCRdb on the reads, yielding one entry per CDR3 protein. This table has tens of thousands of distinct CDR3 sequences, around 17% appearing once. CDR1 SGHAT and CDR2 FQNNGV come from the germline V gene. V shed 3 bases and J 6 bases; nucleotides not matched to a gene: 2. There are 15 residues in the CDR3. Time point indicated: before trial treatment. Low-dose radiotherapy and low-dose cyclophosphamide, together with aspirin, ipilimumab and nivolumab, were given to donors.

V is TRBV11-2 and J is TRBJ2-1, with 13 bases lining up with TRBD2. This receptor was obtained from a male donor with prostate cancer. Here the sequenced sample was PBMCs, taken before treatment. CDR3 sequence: CASSFRTSGGNEQFF. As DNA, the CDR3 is TGTGCCAGCAGCTTTCGGACTAGCGGGGGCAATGAGCAGTTCTTC.